This TCR beta chain was identified in a study of blood T cell dynamics during melanoma immunotherapy. Study in general: Patients with metastatic melanoma got pembrolizumab or nivolumab-ipilimumab as first-line care.

Findings and limits, study-wide: At W3, later disease-control patients showed bifurcated PBMC repertoire changes, unlike progressors. The study could not tell melanoma-specific clones from general immune activation.

Here immunoSEQ multiplex PCR was the method, and the copy in TCRdb shows in-frame clones only, minus some. The data show 9,900 or so clones, 88% seen once. Unmatched junction bases numbered 1, after V lost 5 bases and J lost 5 bases. This CDR3 region has 11 residues. Germline CDR1 is DFQATT and CDR2 is SNEGSKA (reference sequence). The time point: pre-treatment baseline. Sampling occurred pretreatment (T0) and at week 3 (W3), after cycle one of checkpoint blockade. As for this clone: What it binds is not known.

V usage is TRBV20-1 and J usage is TRBJ2-3, with 7 bases fitting TRBD2. This clonotype originated in a human donor with melanoma. The starting material was blood, obtained from a patient treated with checkpoint blockade. The CDR3 spells CSAGRGDTQYF. CDR3 bases: TGCAGTGCTGGGAGGGGAGATACGCAGTATTTT.